Detailed here is one TCR beta chain. This sample is drawn from a study of blood T cell repertoires in COVID-19. V lost 2 bases and J lost 0; bases outside the gene matches: 8. Germline V gene lookup returns CDR1 SGHNT and CDR2 YYREEE (reference sequence). The CDR3 has 19 amino acids. Generated by immunoSEQ multiplex PCR, the TCRdb table keeps only in-frame clones and is missing some. Of 81,000 or so clones in the sample, more than 75% were seen once. This TCR came from a man aged 50-60 years with active COVID-19. Sequenced: peripheral blood. The chain couples TRBV5-4 to TRBJ2-3, with 14 bases fitting TRBD2. CDR3 DNA sequence: TGTGCCAGCAGCTTCGGACTAGCGGGAGGAGGGACTAGCACAGATACGCAGTATTTT. It yields the protein CASSFGLAGGGTSTDTQYF.